This paragraph reports one T cell receptor (beta chain). The CDR3 loop spans 14 amino acids. Unmatched junction bases numbered 6, after V lost 7 bases and J lost 4 bases. Per germline, CDR1 MNHEY and CDR2 SVGEGT. This entry comes from a study of early T cells in non-severe SARS-CoV-2 infection. Attachment of unique molecular identifiers was made to individual cDNA molecules. One entry per CDR3 protein, called by TCRdb with MiXCR from the 5' RACE reads. This sample yields approximately 66,000 distinct CDR3 sequences, of which around 12% are seen a single time; roughly 4% belongs to the top ten. The sequence was obtained from an adult who was a healthcare worker with PCR-confirmed SARS-CoV-2 infection or an uninfected control (not recorded which). The gene calls are TRBV6-2 or TRBV6-3 and TRBJ2-2, with 7 bases lining up with TRBD2. The sample comprised whole blood. The CDR3 spells CASKPTSITGELFF. DNA of the CDR3: TGTGCCAGCAAACCGACTAGCATCACCGGGGAGCTGTTTTTT.